The 12 T cell receptor beta chains listed next were all sequenced from one sample in a study of persistence of HIV-infected CD4 T cells. Overlapping HIV-1 Gag 15-mer peptides at 1 ug per peptide per mL were used. Sorted nonresponding memory CD4+ T cells were CD40L-negative, CD69-negative, CD45RO-high. The immunoSEQ assay was version 4, run in survey mode. Libraries were prepared by immunoSEQ multiplex PCR; TCRdb keeps only in-frame clonotypes and omits some of them. Among around 35,000 clones listed, around four fifths were seen once. Their cognate antigens are unknown. The sample here was cultured CD4+ T cells from PBMCs, taken from a patient who received antiretroviral therapy. The origin of the receptors is an adult with HIV. The donor label of this sample is uncertain.

This clone was picked up a small number of times. The genes are TRBV6-5 and TRBJ1-6; maybe TRBD1 (5 bases). V was pared by 6 bases and J by 12 bases, with 18 bases between. This CDR3 is built from 14 residues. Germline CDR1 is MNHEY and CDR2 is SVGAGI. The CDR3 region is CASSLERDVGPLHF. The CDR3 DNA sequence: TGTGCCAGCAGCCTGGAAAGGGACGTCGGACCCCTCCACTTT.

This clone was observed a few times. The chain links TRBV5-1 to TRBJ2-3, with TRBD2 matching over 9 bases. Germline CDR1 SGHRS, CDR2 YFSETQ. V lost 6 bases, J lost 2 bases, and 7 bases stayed unmatched. The CDR3 extends over 15 amino acids. The CDR3 DNA follows: TGCGCCAGCACCCCTAGCGGGGCCGACACAGATACGCAGTATTTT. Its translation is CASTPSGADTDTQYF.

The table lists this clone with a few counts. J is TRBJ2-3 and V is TRBV6-4, with D possibly matching TRBD1 (6 bases). CDR3 size: 15 residues. Deletions cut 2 bases from V and 5 bases from J, with 14 bases between. The germline CDR1 and CDR2 sequences are MRHNA and SNTAGT. The chain's CDR3 is CASSDGQGSGDTQYF. The CDR3 DNA follows: TGTGCCAGCAGTGACGGGCAGGGGAGCGGAGATACGCAGTATTTT.

V usage is TRBV24-1 and J usage is TRBJ2-6; D not certain. CDR3 length: 12 amino acids. Germline CDR1 is KGHDR and CDR2 is SFDVKD. Trimming stripped 6 bases from V and 4 bases from J, with 3 bases between. CDR3 DNA: TGTGCCACCAGTCGAGGGGCCAACGTCCTGACTTTC. Protein: CATSRGANVLTF.

The chain is built from TRBV5-1 and TRBJ1-1, with D unresolved. Trimming pared 1 base from V and 1 base from J, leaving 8 bases between. Germline loops: CDR1 SGHRS, CDR2 YFSETQ. This CDR3 is built from 14 residues. The CDR3 here is CASSLLAGNTEAFF. In DNA, the CDR3 is TGCGCCAGCAGCTTGTTGGCGGGGAACACTGAAGCTTTCTTT.

V usage is TRBV4-1 and J usage is TRBJ2-3; 8 bases are shared with TRBD1. The CDR3 sequence is 15 residues long. CDR1 and CDR2 from the germline V gene are MGHRA and YSYEKL. V lost 3 bases, J lost 2 bases, and 4 bases stayed unmatched. The CDR3 DNA sequence: TGCGCCAGCAGCCAGGACAGGGCCCTCACAGATACGCAGTATTTT. As protein: CASSQDRALTDTQYF.

The chain carries TRBV3-1 (or the pseudogene TRBV3-2) and TRBJ2-4, with D unresolved. The CDR3 sequence is 21 residues long. CDR1 and CDR2 from the germline V gene are LGHDT and YNNKEL (reference sequence). Trimming left V 0 bases short and J 2 bases short, with 26 bases between. The CDR3 reads CASSQDPGELEPGSTKNIQYF. CDR3 nucleotide sequence: TGTGCCAGCAGCCAAGACCCTGGAGAGTTGGAGCCAGGTTCTACCAAAAACATTCAGTACTTC.

This clone has only one observation. The chain has TRBV19 and TRBJ1-5; D gene unclear. This CDR3 has 13 residues. Trimming left V 2 bases short and J 4 bases short, with 6 bases between. In germline, CDR1 is LNHDA, CDR2 SQIVND (reference sequence). CDR3 DNA sequence: TGTGCCAGTAGTATACCGGCAAATCAGCCCCAGCATTTT. Its translation is CASSIPANQPQHF.

This clone was detected only once. The rearrangement uses TRBV6-5 and TRBJ1-1; D is uncertain. Trimming removed 8 bases from V and 12 bases from J, with 16 bases in between. The length of the CDR3 is 11 residues. In germline, CDR1 is MNHEY, CDR2 SVGAGI. The CDR3 here is CASLEVTGSFF. In DNA form, the CDR3 reads TGTGCCAGCCTGGAGGTGACCGGCTCTTTCTTT.

The chain couples TRBV12-3 or TRBV12-4 to TRBJ1-2, with TRBD1 as a possible D gene (5 bases). Trimming stripped 5 bases from V and 5 bases from J, with 6 bases between. This CDR3 contains 11 residues. This CDR3 is CASSAGYGYTF. CDR3 bases: TGTGCCAGCAGTGCAGGGTATGGCTACACCTTC.

The chain combines TRBV7-3 with TRBJ2-1; 8 bases line up with TRBD2. J was trimmed by 9 bases and V by 5 bases; bases with no gene match: 12. This CDR3 has 15 residues. Germline-derived CDR1 and CDR2 are SGHTA and FQGTGA. CDR3 sequence reads: CASSPTGGRPSEQFF. CDR3 sequence (DNA): TGTGCCAGCAGCCCCACGGGGGGGCGGCCGAGTGAGCAGTTCTTC.

The chain has TRBV6-4 and TRBJ1-5; TRBD1 matches 9 bases. In germline, CDR1 is MRHNA, CDR2 SNTAGT. After removal of 6 bases from V and 5 bases from J, the junction contained 8 bases not matched to a gene. The CDR3 totals 15 residues. CDR3 in amino acids: CASSLTGGKDQPQHF. In DNA form, the CDR3 reads TGTGCCAGCAGCTTGACAGGGGGTAAGGATCAGCCCCAGCATTTT.